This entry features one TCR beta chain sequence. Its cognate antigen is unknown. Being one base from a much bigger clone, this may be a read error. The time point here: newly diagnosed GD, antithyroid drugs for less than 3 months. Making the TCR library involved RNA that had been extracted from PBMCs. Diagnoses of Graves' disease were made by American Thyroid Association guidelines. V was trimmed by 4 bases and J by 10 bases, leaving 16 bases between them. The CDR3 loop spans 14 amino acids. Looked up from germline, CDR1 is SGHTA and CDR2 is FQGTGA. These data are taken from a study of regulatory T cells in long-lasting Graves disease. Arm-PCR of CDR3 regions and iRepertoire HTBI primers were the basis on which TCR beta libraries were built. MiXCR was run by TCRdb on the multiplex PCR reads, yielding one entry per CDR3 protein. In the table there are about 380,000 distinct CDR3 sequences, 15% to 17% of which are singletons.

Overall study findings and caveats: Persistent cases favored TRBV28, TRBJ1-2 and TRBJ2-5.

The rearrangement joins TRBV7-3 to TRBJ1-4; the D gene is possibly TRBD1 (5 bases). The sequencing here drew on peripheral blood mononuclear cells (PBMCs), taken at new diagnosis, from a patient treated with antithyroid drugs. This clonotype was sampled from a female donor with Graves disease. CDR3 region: CASSSLGGEGKLFF. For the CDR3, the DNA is TGTGCCAGCAGCTCACTGGGGGGAGAGGGAAAACTGTTTTTT.